Included here is one T cell receptor beta chain sequence, with context. The data are from a study of molecular identifiers for immune sequencing clone quantification. Each CDR3 protein gets one entry after TCRdb re-called the PCR reads with MiXCR. Here the sample spans approximately 500,000 distinct CDR3 sequences, around a fifth being singletons. RNA fractions of 10%, 30% or 50% and roughly 17,000 to 1,100,000 sorted cells were the source of naive CD8 libraries. The sample consisted of naive CD8+ T cells from blood, with Jurkat cell RNA spiked in. Subset described: FACS-sorted CD8+CD4-CCR7+CD45RA+ naive T cells. The TCR sequence derives from a human donor in good health. Some libraries in this study had Jurkat cell RNA spiked in.

CDR3 protein: CASSQTGTADTRSYEQYF. The DNA of the CDR3 is TGTGCCAGCAGCCAAACCGGGACAGCCGATACCCGCTCCTACGAGCAGTACTTC. The chain recombines TRBV6-5 with TRBJ2-7, with 7 nucleotides matching TRBD1. Trimming at V came to 6 bases and at J to 0 bases, leaving 17 bases not matched to a gene. The CDR3 is 18 amino acids. Germline CDR1 MNHEY, CDR2 SVGAGI.